This T cell receptor (beta chain) originates from a study of cytomegalovirus exposure and HLA in healthy donors. Study-wide context: One earlier analysis, a look at 150 million to 200 million T cells, found some 120 million unique TCR beta sequences.

Study-wide findings and caveats: Researchers reported from a later analysis that most CMV-associated TCR beta chains appeared HLA-restricted. For most TCR sequences rarity was the rule, although some public TCRs occurred in many donors.

The study ran its PCR with 60 Vbeta and 13 Jbeta primers. Source study methods: A follow-up analysis tallied about 80 million unique TCR beta chains, 8.5 million to 14 million shared. This table comes from immunoSEQ multiplex PCR, and its TCRdb copy is limited to in-frame clones, with some not included. That table is the source of V, J and clone size, and D and trimming were worked out from the DNA. The sample records about 130,000 clones, almost 85% being singletons. Regarding this clone: Its antigen is not identified.

Sequenced input: PBMCs. The receptor was isolated from a boy aged 2-9 years in good health and CMV-seronegative.

The DNA of the CDR3 is TGTGCCAGCAGTTTAGTCAGGGGAGTATCCTACGAGCAGTACTTC. This gives the protein CASSLVRGVSYEQYF. The V call is TRBV27, the J call TRBJ2-7; D might be TRBD1 (6 bases). The CDR3 totals 15 residues. The germline CDR1 and CDR2 sequences are MNHEY and SMNVEV (reference sequence). The ends were cut back, 2 bases at V and 1 base at J, with 12 bases in the middle.